This TCR beta chain is drawn from a study of T cell clonotyping in hematopoietic cell transplantation. Study-level background: Blood collection times were about day -28 and days 30, 100, 180 posttransplant. Study findings and constraints: Graft donor and pretransplant recipient Inverse Simpson Index values predicted broader posttransplant TCR diversity. Recipient TCR diversity dropped after transplant; expanded clonotypes rose from day 30 to 180. Few recipient clonotypes overlapped donors; over 95% were de novo at given depth.

In this sample, this clone turned up once. No antigen is known for it. Generated by immunoSEQ multiplex PCR, the TCRdb table keeps only in-frame clones and is missing some. The table lists around 14,000 clones, 62% of them singletons. The sequence derives from a human donor who either received an allogeneic hematopoietic cell transplant for a myeloid malignancy or was a related donor (not recorded which). Some clones in this sample may be carry-over from other donors' samples. Sequencing was performed on PBMCs.

CDR3 amino acids: CAWSPLHTGELFF. CDR3 coding DNA: TGTGCCTGGAGCCCTCTTCACACCGGGGAGCTGTTTTTT. J is TRBJ2-2 and V is TRBV30, with D unclear. Trimming left V 3 bases short and J 3 bases short, with 8 bases between. The CDR3 loop spans 13 amino acids. CDR1 is GTSNPN, CDR2 SVGIG, per germline (reference sequence).